This T cell receptor beta chain is from a study of T cell responses to AZD1222 COVID-19 vaccine. Overall study findings and caveats: Reports indicate that nearly half of spike-specific TCRs are directed at unmutated variant regions.

The CDR3 length is 13 residues. CDR1 SEHNR and CDR2 FQNEAQ come from the germline V gene (reference sequence). The ends were cut back, 5 bases at V and 4 bases at J, with 10 bases in the middle. On this clone itself: The antigen remains unidentified.

Assay: immunoSEQ multiplex PCR; the TCRdb copy retains only in-frame clones and omits some. The table records about 150,000 clones, around 84% of them present only once. The source of this sequence is an adult in good health. The sequencing used peripheral blood, collected on day 0 of AZD1222 vaccination. The chain links TRBV7-9 to TRBJ2-3, with D hard to call. The CDR3 DNA reads TGTGCCAGCAGCCCGATCTCGGCAGATACGCAGTATTTT. Its protein is CASSPISADTQYF.